This TCR beta chain emerged from a study of T-cell reconstitution after alpha-beta-depleted transplantation in children. Preparation of the TCRbeta library was carried out with unique molecular identifiers. One entry per CDR3 protein results from TCRdb running MiXCR on the PCR reads. Of some 830,000 distinct CDR3 sequences listed, 15% to 20% are singletons. This clonotype was recorded a few times. Its antigen remains unknown. Broader study findings: Surviving recipient T cells and intrathymic progenitors accounted for some patients' high TCRbeta diversity at day 60. Expanded graft clones numbering several hundred reportedly gave rise to alpha-beta T cells about two months after transplant. Counts and diversity of T cells one year after transplant came mostly from newly produced T cells.

This CDR3 has 12 amino acids. Trimming shortened V by 6 bases and J by 7 bases, and 12 bases separated the two germline ends. This clonotype originated in a male patient aged 5 to 17 who had a stem cell transplant for acute lymphoblastic leukemia, so the T cells may come from the graft donor. The sample here was PBMCs, mostly from graft donor cells, taken 360 days after TCRalphabeta/CD19-depleted stem cell transplant. The V call is TRBV12-3 or TRBV12-4, the J call TRBJ1-1; no clear D. In DNA form, the CDR3 reads TGTGCCAGCAGCTCAGGACGGGGTGAAGCTTTCTTT. It encodes CASSSGRGEAFF.